A selection of T cell receptor beta chains follows, all from one sample in a study of CD8 T cells in ankylosing spondylitis. Via MiXCR, TCRdb re-called the 5' RACE reads, giving one row per CDR3 protein. The sample carries fewer than 200,000 distinct CDR3 sequences, 18% recorded once. The sequenced material came from blood, either unsorted or a sorted T cell fraction (not recorded which). These TCRs come from a male donor aged 10-35 years with ankylosing spondylitis or in good health (not recorded which). CDR3s include the opening cysteine and the closing phenylalanine or tryptophan. Fields, in order: J gene, V gene, CDR3 length, CDR3 protein.

>TRBJ1-5|TRBV19|16
CASSIGGRPGNQPQHF
>TRBJ2-1|TRBV5-1|19
CASSRGEGRTSGTYNEQFF
>TRBJ2-1|TRBV6-4|16
CASSDSFGLAGDEQFF
>TRBJ2-7|TRBV7-2|17
CASSSRIRRLTDYEQYF
>TRBJ2-1|TRBV4-1|17
CASSQVLRDRGSDEQFF
>TRBJ2-1|TRBV29-1|10
CSAGGNEQFF
>TRBJ2-1|TRBV20-1|17
CSASSPGGSGRIFEQFF
>TRBJ1-5|TRBV6-5|14
CASSRVQGNQPQHF
>TRBJ2-3|TRBV6-6|15
CASGATGASTDTQYF
>TRBJ2-3|TRBV7-2|15
CASSPGLSFTDTQYF
>TRBJ2-1|TRBV2|15
CASRRTLNQNNEQFF
>TRBJ2-1|TRBV27|15
CASELAGGPKNEQFF
>TRBJ2-2|TRBV7-9|14
CASSSDLSTGELFF
>TRBJ2-3|TRBV10-1|14
CASSGGISTDTQYF
>TRBJ2-5|TRBV30|13
CAWGTTVGETQYF
>TRBJ2-2|TRBV12-5|17
CASGLALNSGRAGELFF
>TRBJ2-6|TRBV27|16
CASSLLSGDGANVLTF
>TRBJ1-4|TRBV12-3/TRBV12-4|15
CASNEKGQSGEKLFF
>TRBJ2-1|TRBV9|13
CASSVEPYNEQFF
>TRBJ2-4|TRBV14|13
CASSQALSLVQYF
>TRBJ2-1|TRBV14|15
CASSQELLGYNEQFF
>TRBJ2-3|TRBV12-3/TRBV12-4|18
CASSLAPQLAGVTDTQYF
>TRBJ2-5|TRBV29-1|12
CSVGLAGVVQYF
>TRBJ2-1|TRBV30|12
CAWSVANNEQFF
>TRBJ1-1|TRBV12-3/TRBV12-4|11
CASSSPPEAFF
>TRBJ2-5|TRBV5-1|15
CASSTGQGARETQYF
>TRBJ1-4|TRBV18|15
CASSSTGNPNEKLFF
>TRBJ2-1|TRBV29-1|11
CSVDGQGNSVF
>TRBJ2-5|TRBV12-3/TRBV12-4|14
CASSSDRGRETQYF
>TRBJ2-1|TRBV6-2/TRBV6-3|14
CASSYGRSGNEQFF
>TRBJ2-1|TRBV7-9|12
CASTGADNEQFF
>TRBJ2-1|TRBV7-8|13
CASSLKLNNEQFF
>TRBJ1-5|TRBV7-9|15
CASSLAGQGNQPQHF
>TRBJ1-3|TRBV9|13
CASSSPERRTIYF
>TRBJ2-5|TRBV6-5|14
CASSYTQAQETQYF
>TRBJ2-6|TRBV7-9|11
CAASGANVLTF
>TRBJ2-2|TRBV29-1|12
CSVGENTGELFF
>TRBJ2-2|TRBV7-3|15
CASRRDRENTGELFF
>TRBJ2-1|TRBV5-4|15
CASSPSGESYNEQFF
>TRBJ2-6|TRBV7-9|15
CASGATSMGANVLTF